A single T cell receptor beta chain is shown here with its context. This record belongs to a study of T-cell reconstitution after alpha-beta-depleted transplantation in children. Library preparation (for TCRbeta) was performed with unique molecular identifiers. TCRdb called the PCR reads again in MiXCR, with one record for every CDR3 protein. The sample lists under 150,000 distinct CDR3 sequences, around 9.8% seen once, with nearly 25% in the top ten. The V and J ends lost 5 bases and 5 bases, in that order; junction bases with no gene match: 11. This CDR3 is built from 15 residues. Sequences were derived from PBMCs, mostly from graft donor cells, sampled 180 days after TCRalphabeta/CD19-depleted stem cell transplant. The sequence came from a girl under two years old who had a stem cell transplant for combined immunodeficiency, so the T cells may come from the graft donor. The chain couples TRBV12-3 or TRBV12-4 to TRBJ1-1, with 7 bases that match TRBD1. The chain's CDR3 is CASSPIPTGKTEAFF. CDR3 nucleotides: TGTGCCAGCAGTCCGATACCGACAGGGAAAACTGAAGCTTTCTTT.